This T cell receptor beta chain emerged from a study of blood T cell repertoires in COVID-19. Study in general: T cells, B-cell-depleted T cells, or PBMCs provided the cDNA or gDNA that served as material.

Data came from immunoSEQ multiplex PCR; TCRdb stores just in-frame clones and leaves some out. The sample lists just over 300,000 clones, approximately 88% seen once, with about 8.9% in the top ten. V was clipped by 3 bases and J by 6 bases, with 12 bases between them. The germline CDR1 and CDR2 sequences are GTSNPN and SVGIG (reference sequence). This CDR3 spans 13 amino acids. Participant age was roughly 18 to 90 years, and participants resided in roughly 25 US areas. The study counted Cohort 3 donors as recovered given two negative PCRs, clearance, or symptom resolution. The specimen sequenced was PBMCs or T cells enriched from blood (not recorded which). The chain couples TRBV30 to TRBJ2-4; D is perhaps TRBD1 (6 bases). This receptor was obtained from a woman aged 18-29 years who had recovered from COVID-19. The CDR3 coding sequence is TGTGCCTGGAGCCTTCTACAGGGAAACATTCAGTACTTC. Protein: CAWSLLQGNIQYF.